These T cell receptor beta chains were read from a single sample in a study of blood T cell repertoires in COVID-19. Profiled with immunoSEQ multiplex PCR; TCRdb holds only in-frame clones, not every one. This sample has roughly 340,000 clones; roughly nine tenths occur once, and the top ten carry over 0.95%. The sequenced sample consisted of PBMCs or T cells enriched from blood (not recorded which). The receptors shown here come from a man in his late teens or twenties who had recovered from COVID-19. The CDR3 runs from the conserved cysteine through the conserved F or W. The order of the fields is J gene, V gene, clone size, D gene, CDR3 DNA, CDR3 protein. D genes are given only for firm matches. Expanded clones are given a class, and other clones once, few, many or no size at all.

TRBJ1-1	TRBV12-3/TRBV12-4	.	.	TGTGCCAGCAGCCCTGGGCGTCAGGTTGCTTTCTTT	CASSPGRQVAFF
TRBJ2-1	TRBV6-5	.	.	TGTGCCAGCACCGTAGACAGGATCTCGGGCAATGAGCAGTTCTTC	CASTVDRISGNEQFF
TRBJ1-2	TRBV19	.	.	TGTGCCAGCATGGGTTCAGGGTCGGGTGGCGGCTACACCTTC	CASMGSGSGGGYTF
TRBJ1-2	TRBV29-1	.	.	TGCAGCGTTGAAGATGTGGGGCAACAAAACTATGGCTACACCTTC	CSVEDVGQQNYGYTF
TRBJ2-1	TRBV7-9	.	TRBD1	TGTGCCAGCAGCTTAGCCGACAGGGTTGTTTACAATGAGCAGTTCTTC	CASSLADRVVYNEQFF
TRBJ2-1	TRBV6-5	.	TRBD2	TGTGCCACTTTAGCGGGGCAAAAGATCAATGAGCAGTTCTTC	CATLAGQKINEQFF
TRBJ1-1	TRBV7-9	.	TRBD1	TGTGCCAGCAGCCCCTCGACAGGGTTCGGCACTGAAGCTTTCTTT	CASSPSTGFGTEAFF
TRBJ1-3	TRBV19	few	.	TGTGCCAGTATGGTACAGAGCTCTGGAAACACCATATATTTT	CASMVQSSGNTIYF
TRBJ2-2	TRBV3-1/TRBV3-2	.	.	TGTGCCAGCAGCCCGGGACATATCCTACTAAACACCGGGGAGCTGTTTTTT	CASSPGHILLNTGELFF
TRBJ1-5	TRBV27	.	.	TGTGCCAGCGGTCTATCGCGTCAGCCCCAGCATTTT	CASGLSRQPQHF
TRBJ1-5	TRBV5-5	.	.	TGTGCCAGCAGCAGACAGAGCAATCAGCCCCAGCATTTT	CASSRQSNQPQHF
TRBJ1-5	TRBV27	.	.	TGTGCCAGCAGTTTTGCAGTCAGCAATCAGCCCCAGCATTTT	CASSFAVSNQPQHF
TRBJ2-2	TRBV6-4	.	.	TGTGCCAGCAGTCCAGCCCCAACAGAAGTCACCGGGGAGCTGTTTTTT	CASSPAPTEVTGELFF
TRBJ2-4	TRBV28	.	TRBD1	TGTGCCAGCAGTGAATACGGGACAGGGTGGGTAGACATTCAGTACTTC	CASSEYGTGWVDIQYF
TRBJ1-1	TRBV5-1	.	.	TGCGCCAGCAGCTTGGCTACAGGGAGCACTGAAGCTTTCTTT	CASSLATGSTEAFF
TRBJ2-4	TRBV29-1	.	TRBD1	TGCAGCGTTGGGGGACAGGGGAGGGCCAAAAACATTCAGTACTTC	CSVGGQGRAKNIQYF
TRBJ2-3	TRBV10-3	.	.	TGTGCCATCGGAGGGTTCTCAGAGGGGGATACGCAGTATTTT	CAIGGFSEGDTQYF
TRBJ1-1	TRBV7-9	.	TRBD1	TGTGCCAGCAGTCGGGACAGGGTTACAATGAACACTGAAGCTTTCTTT	CASSRDRVTMNTEAFF